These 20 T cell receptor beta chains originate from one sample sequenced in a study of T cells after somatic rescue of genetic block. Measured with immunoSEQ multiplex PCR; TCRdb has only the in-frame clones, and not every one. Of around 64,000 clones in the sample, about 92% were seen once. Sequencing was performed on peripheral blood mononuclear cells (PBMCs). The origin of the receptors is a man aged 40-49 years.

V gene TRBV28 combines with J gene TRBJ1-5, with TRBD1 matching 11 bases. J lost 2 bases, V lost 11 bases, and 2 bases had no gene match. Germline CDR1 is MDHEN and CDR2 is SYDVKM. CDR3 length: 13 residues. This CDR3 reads CAGGQGGNQPQHF. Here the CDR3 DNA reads TGTGCCGGGGGACAGGGGGGCAATCAGCCCCAGCATTTT.

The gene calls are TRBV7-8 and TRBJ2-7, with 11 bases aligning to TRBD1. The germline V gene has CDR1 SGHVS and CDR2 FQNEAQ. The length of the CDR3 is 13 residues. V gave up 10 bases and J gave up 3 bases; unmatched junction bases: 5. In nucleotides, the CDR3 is TGTGCCATATCCGGGACAGGGGGCTACGAGCAGTACTTC. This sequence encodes CAISGTGGYEQYF.

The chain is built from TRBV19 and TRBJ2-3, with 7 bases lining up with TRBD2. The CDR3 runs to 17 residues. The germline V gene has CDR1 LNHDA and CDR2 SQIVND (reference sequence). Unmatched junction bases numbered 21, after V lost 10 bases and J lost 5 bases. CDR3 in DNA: TGTGCCACCACCTCCCACCGGGCGGGAGCGTTCCGAGATACGCAGTATTTT. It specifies CATTSHRAGAFRDTQYF.

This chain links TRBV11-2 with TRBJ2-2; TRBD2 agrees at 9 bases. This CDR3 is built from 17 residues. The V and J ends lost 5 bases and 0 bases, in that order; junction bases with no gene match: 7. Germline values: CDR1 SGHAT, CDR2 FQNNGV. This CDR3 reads CASSPRLAGSNTGELFF. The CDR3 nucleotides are TGTGCCAGCAGCCCGAGGCTAGCGGGATCGAACACCGGGGAGCTGTTTTTT.

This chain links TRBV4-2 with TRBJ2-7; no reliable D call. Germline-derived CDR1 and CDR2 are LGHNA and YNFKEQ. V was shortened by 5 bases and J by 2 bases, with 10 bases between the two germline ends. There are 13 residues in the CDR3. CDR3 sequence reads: CASSAPATYEQYF. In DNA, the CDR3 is TGTGCCAGCAGCGCGCCCGCGACCTACGAGCAGTACTTC.

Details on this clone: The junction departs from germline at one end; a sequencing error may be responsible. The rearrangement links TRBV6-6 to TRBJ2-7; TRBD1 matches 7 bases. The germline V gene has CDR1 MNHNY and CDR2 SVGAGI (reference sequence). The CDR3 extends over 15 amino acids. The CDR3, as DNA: TGTGCCAGCAGATACTGGGGACAGTTAACAGACGAGCAGTACTTC. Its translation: CASRYWGQLTDEQYF.

CDR3 region: CASSQITGLLTDTQYF. CDR3 nucleotides: TGTGCCAGCAGCCAAATTACGGGACTACTCACAGATACGCAGTATTTT. The chain combines TRBV7-2 with TRBJ2-3; 7 bases are shared with TRBD2. The germline V gene encodes CDR1 SGHTA and CDR2 FQGNSA. The CDR3 totals 16 residues. Losses at the gene ends were 5 bases for V and 2 bases for J; bases not matched to a gene: 10. Based on the CDR3 plus reference TRBV7-2 and TRBJ2-3, the full variable domain is GAGVSQSPSNKVTEKGKDVELRCDPISGHTALYWYRQSLGQGLEFLIYFQGNSAPDKSGLPSDRFSAERTGGSVSTLTIQRTQQEDSAVYLCASSQITGLLTDTQYFGPGTRLTVL.

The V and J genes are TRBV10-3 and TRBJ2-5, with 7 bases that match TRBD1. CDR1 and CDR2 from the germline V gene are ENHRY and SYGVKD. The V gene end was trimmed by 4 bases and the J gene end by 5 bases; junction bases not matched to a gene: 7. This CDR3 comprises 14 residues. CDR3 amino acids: CAISGTGDEETQYF. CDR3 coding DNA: TGTGCCATCAGTGGTACAGGGGATGAGGAGACCCAGTACTTC.

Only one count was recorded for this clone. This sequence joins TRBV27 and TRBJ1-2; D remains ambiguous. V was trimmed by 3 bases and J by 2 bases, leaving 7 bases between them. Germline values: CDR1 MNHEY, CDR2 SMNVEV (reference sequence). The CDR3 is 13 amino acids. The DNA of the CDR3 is TGTGCCAGCAGTTTTCGGGGAAACTATGGCTACACCTTC. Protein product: CASSFRGNYGYTF.

CDR3 coding DNA: TGTGCCAGCAGCTCGGACAGGGGCGAAAACTATGGCTACACCTTC. This gives the protein CASSSDRGENYGYTF. The rearrangement uses TRBV5-4 and TRBJ1-2; 9 nucleotides match TRBD1. J lost 2 bases, V lost 3 bases, and 5 bases had no gene match. Germline lookup yields CDR1 SGHNT and CDR2 YYREEE (reference sequence). This CDR3 is built from 15 residues.

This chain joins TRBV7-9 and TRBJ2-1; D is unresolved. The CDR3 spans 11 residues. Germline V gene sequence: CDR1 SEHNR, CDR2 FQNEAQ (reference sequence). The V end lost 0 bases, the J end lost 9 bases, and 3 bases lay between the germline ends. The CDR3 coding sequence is TGTGCCAGCAGCTTAGCCTCTGAGCAGTTCTTC. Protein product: CASSLASEQFF.

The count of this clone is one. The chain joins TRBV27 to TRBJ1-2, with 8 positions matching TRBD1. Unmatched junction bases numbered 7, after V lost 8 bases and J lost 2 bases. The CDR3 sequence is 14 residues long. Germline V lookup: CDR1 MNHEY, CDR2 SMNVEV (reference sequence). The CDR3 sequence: CASARDRTNYGYTF. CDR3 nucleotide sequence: TGTGCCAGCGCCCGGGACAGGACGAACTATGGCTACACCTTC.

The CDR3, as DNA: TGCGCCAGCAGGTCGAGGTTTACTCACAACTACAATGAGCAGTTCTTC. This codes for CASRSRFTHNYNEQFF. The chain has TRBV5-1 and TRBJ2-1; D not certain. Germline V lookup: CDR1 SGHRS, CDR2 YFSETQ. Trimming took off 5 bases at V and 3 bases at J, with 18 bases between the two ends. The CDR3 covers 16 residues. Together with reference TRBV5-1 and TRBJ2-1, the CDR3 gives the full variable domain: KAGVTQTPRYLIKTRGQQVTLSCSPISGHRSVSWYQQTPGQGLQFLFEYFSETQRNKGNFPGRFSGRQFSNSRSEMNVSTLELGDSALYLCASRSRFTHNYNEQFFGPGTRLTVL.

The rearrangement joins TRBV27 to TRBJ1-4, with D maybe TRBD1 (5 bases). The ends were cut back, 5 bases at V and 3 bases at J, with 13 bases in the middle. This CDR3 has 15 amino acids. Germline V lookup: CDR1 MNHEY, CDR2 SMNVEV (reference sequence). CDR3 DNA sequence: TGTGCCAGCAGTCTCACAGGAAGATCTAATGAAAAACTGTTTTTT. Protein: CASSLTGRSNEKLFF.

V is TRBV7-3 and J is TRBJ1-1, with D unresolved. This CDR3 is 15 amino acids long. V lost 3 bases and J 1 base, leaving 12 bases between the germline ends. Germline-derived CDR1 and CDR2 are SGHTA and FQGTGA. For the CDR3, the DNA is TGTGCCAGCAGCTTTGGAGGCAGCTCGAACACTGAAGCTTTCTTT. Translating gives CASSFGGSSNTEAFF.

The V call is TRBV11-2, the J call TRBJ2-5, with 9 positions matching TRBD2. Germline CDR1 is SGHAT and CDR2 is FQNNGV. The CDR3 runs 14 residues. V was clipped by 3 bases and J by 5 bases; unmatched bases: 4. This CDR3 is CASSLGLAAETQYF. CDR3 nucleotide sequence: TGTGCCAGCAGCTTGGGACTAGCTGCCGAGACCCAGTACTTC.

This CDR3 reads CASSAPFFYEQYF. The CDR3 region has the DNA TGTGCCAGCAGTGCTCCCTTTTTCTACGAGCAGTACTTC. The chain couples TRBV2 to TRBJ2-7, with no clear D. The CDR3 is 13 residues long. Germline V gives CDR1 SNHLY, CDR2 FYNNEI. V was trimmed by 4 bases and J by 3 bases, leaving 10 bases between them.

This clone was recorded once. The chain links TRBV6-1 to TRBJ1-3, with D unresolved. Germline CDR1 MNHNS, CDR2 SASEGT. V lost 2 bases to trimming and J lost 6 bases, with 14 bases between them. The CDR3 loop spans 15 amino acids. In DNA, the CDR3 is TGTGCCAGCAGTGAATACGTGGAGGATAAAAACACCATATATTTT. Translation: CASSEYVEDKNTIYF.

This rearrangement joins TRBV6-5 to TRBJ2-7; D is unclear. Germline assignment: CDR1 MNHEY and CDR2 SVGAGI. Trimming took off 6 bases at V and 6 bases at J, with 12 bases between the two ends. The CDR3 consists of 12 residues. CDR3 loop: CASSSFTGEQYF. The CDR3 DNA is TGTGCCAGCAGCTCATTTACGGGCGAGCAGTACTTC.

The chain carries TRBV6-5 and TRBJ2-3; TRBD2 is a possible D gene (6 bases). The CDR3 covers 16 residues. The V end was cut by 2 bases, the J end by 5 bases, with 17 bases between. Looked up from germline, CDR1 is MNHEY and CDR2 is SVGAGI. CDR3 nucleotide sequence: TGTGCCAGCAGTTACACCGGACTTAGCGGAGGAGATACGCAGTATTTT. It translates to CASSYTGLSGGDTQYF.